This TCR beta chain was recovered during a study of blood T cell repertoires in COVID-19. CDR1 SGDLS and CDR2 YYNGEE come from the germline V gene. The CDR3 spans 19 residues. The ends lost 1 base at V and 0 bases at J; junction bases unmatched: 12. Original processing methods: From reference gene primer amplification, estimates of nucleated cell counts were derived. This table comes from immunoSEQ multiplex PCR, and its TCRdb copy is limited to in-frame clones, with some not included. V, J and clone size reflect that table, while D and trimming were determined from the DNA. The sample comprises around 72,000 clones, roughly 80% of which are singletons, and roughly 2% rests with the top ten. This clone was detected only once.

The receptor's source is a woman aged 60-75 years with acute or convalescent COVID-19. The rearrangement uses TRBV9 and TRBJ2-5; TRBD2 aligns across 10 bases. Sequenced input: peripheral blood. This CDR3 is CASSVSHGASGSYQETQYF. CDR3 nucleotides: TGTGCCAGCAGCGTAAGCCATGGGGCTAGCGGGAGTTACCAAGAGACCCAGTACTTC.